The next 19 T cell receptor beta chains were all read from a single sample in a study of blood T cell repertoires in COVID-19. Sequencing was performed with immunoSEQ multiplex PCR; in TCRdb, only in-frame clones are kept and a portion is missing. This table has more than 350,000 clones, roughly 90% appearing once. Sequenced sample: peripheral blood. The receptor source for this set is a woman aged 25 to 39 with COVID-19, enrolled during active disease.

This sequence joins TRBV19 and TRBJ1-1, with no clear D. The ends were cut back, 5 bases at V and 2 bases at J, with 6 bases in the middle. CDR1 LNHDA and CDR2 SQIVND come from the germline V gene (reference sequence). The CDR3 sequence is 12 residues long. The chain's CDR3 is CASSFLNTEAFF. Here the CDR3 DNA reads TGTGCCAGTAGTTTTCTAAACACTGAAGCTTTCTTT. Full variable domain (missing parts from reference TRBV19 and TRBJ1-1): DGGITQSPKYLFRKEGQNVTLSCEQNLNHDAMYWYRQDPGQGLRLIYYSQIVNDFQKGDIAEGYSVSREKKESFPLTVTSAQKNPTAFYLCASSFLNTEAFFGQGTRLTVV.

This clone was counted between two and nine times. The CDR3 bases are TGTGCCAGCAGTTTATTGGGCAGGGGGCTGGGCACTGAAGCTTTCTTT. Its protein product is CASSLLGRGLGTEAFF. The V and J genes are TRBV27 and TRBJ1-1; 8 positions agree with TRBD1. Germline CDR1 is MNHEY and CDR2 is SMNVEV (reference sequence). This CDR3 has 16 amino acids. The ends lost 1 base at V and 4 bases at J; junction bases unmatched: 8.

The J gene is TRBJ1-3, the V gene TRBV18, with a weak D call TRBD1 (5 bases). Germline V gives CDR1 KGHSH, CDR2 LQKENI. This CDR3 is 14 amino acids long. With 3 bases removed from V and 8 bases from J, the gap between germline ends came to 14 bases. Here the CDR3 DNA reads TGTGCCAGCTCACCTGGGGCTCCGGGGGACACCATATATTTT. Translating it yields CASSPGAPGDTIYF.

The rearrangement links TRBV5-6 to TRBJ2-1; TRBD1 matches at 11 bases. Germline CDR1 and CDR2: SGHDT and YYEEEE. The CDR3 loop spans 15 amino acids. V gave up 4 bases and J gave up 7 bases; unmatched junction bases: 7. The CDR3 spells CASSDTGTGGNEQFF. The CDR3 bases are TGTGCCAGCAGCGACACCGGGACAGGGGGGAATGAGCAGTTCTTC.

V gene TRBV4-1 combines with J gene TRBJ1-5; 8 bases map to TRBD1. Trimming at V came to 4 bases and at J to 6 bases, leaving 20 bases not matched to a gene. CDR1 MGHRA and CDR2 YSYEKL come from the germline V gene. The CDR3 has 19 amino acids. CDR3 in DNA: TGCGCCAGCAGCCCCCCCCGGACAGGGCTCATGTCTAGGGCTCAGCCCCAGCATTTT. Translation: CASSPPRTGLMSRAQPQHF.

CDR3 DNA sequence: TGTGCCAGCCAAACCGGGACAATGGGGTACGAGCAGTACTTC. Its protein product is CASQTGTMGYEQYF. The chain uses TRBV28 and TRBJ2-7, with D possibly matching TRBD1 (6 bases). The V gene lost 8 bases and the J gene lost 4 bases, with 18 bases spanning the gap. Germline CDR1 reads MDHEN; CDR2 reads SYDVKM. The CDR3 extends over 14 amino acids. Using reference TRBV28 and TRBJ2-7 for the parts outside the CDR3, the full variable domain is DVKVTQSSRYLVKRTGEKVFLECVQDMDHENMFWYRQDPGLGLRLIYFSYDVKMKEKGDIPEGYSVSREKKERFSLILESASTNQTSMYLCASQTGTMGYEQYFGPGTRLTVT.

The V call is TRBV30, the J call TRBJ2-1; 8 nucleotides line up with TRBD2. V lost 4 bases, J lost 6 bases, and 5 bases stayed unmatched. The CDR3 is 13 amino acids. CDR1 and CDR2 (germline): GTSNPN, SVGIG (reference sequence). CDR3: CAWTTSALNEQFF. DNA of the CDR3: TGTGCCTGGACGACTAGCGCGCTCAATGAGCAGTTCTTC.

The chain has TRBV3-1 (or the pseudogene TRBV3-2) and TRBJ1-4; no clear D gene. Germline values: CDR1 LGHDT, CDR2 YNNKEL (reference sequence). The V gene lost 0 bases and the J gene lost 14 bases, with 10 bases spanning the gap. The CDR3 is 12 amino acids. The CDR3 loop reads CASSQDSWALFF. The CDR3 DNA is TGTGCCAGCAGCCAAGACAGTTGGGCTCTGTTTTTT.

The chain employs TRBV5-6 and TRBJ1-5, with D possibly matching TRBD1 (5 bases). Germline lookup yields CDR1 SGHDT and CDR2 YYEEEE. Between the trimmed V and J ends, which lost 4 bases and 5 bases, there was a span of 16 bases. The CDR3 loop spans 15 amino acids. DNA of the CDR3: TGTGCCAGCAGCCTGGGGGGAGGCGGGCATCAGCCCCAGCATTTT. Translation gives CASSLGGGGHQPQHF.

The V call is TRBV5-8, the J call TRBJ1-1; D gene uncertain. CDR1 SGHTS and CDR2 YDEGEE come from the germline V gene. The CDR3 covers 17 residues. Trimming cost V 4 bases and J 0 bases, with 19 bases left between them. The CDR3, as DNA: TGTGCCAGCAGCCCAGGATACGTGGGTAGGCTGAACACTGAAGCTTTCTTT. It codes for CASSPGYVGRLNTEAFF.

In its sample, this clone was seen once. This sequence joins TRBV6-2 or TRBV6-3 and TRBJ2-2; D uncertain. The germline V gene encodes CDR1 MNHEY and CDR2 SVGEGT. This CDR3 has 13 residues. Trimming took 6 bases from V and 5 from J, leaving 10 bases between them. The DNA for the CDR3 is TGTGCCAGCAGCCGTCCGGAGACCGGGGAGCTGTTTTTT. Translating it yields CASSRPETGELFF.

The CDR3 DNA reads as TGCGCCAGCAGCTTGGCCGGGGGACAGGTCGGCTATGGCTACACCTTC. It encodes CASSLAGGQVGYGYTF. V usage is TRBV5-1 and J usage is TRBJ1-2, with 8 positions matching TRBD1. From germline, CDR1 is SGHRS and CDR2 YFSETQ. Trimming removed 0 bases from V and 4 bases from J; junction bases left unmatched: 8. CDR3 length equals 16 residues.

The chain combines TRBV6-1 with TRBJ2-2; 8 nucleotides align to TRBD2. Germline V gene lookup returns CDR1 MNHNS and CDR2 SASEGT. The J segment lost 1 base and the V segment lost 2 bases, leaving 3 bases of the junction unmatched. The CDR3 spans 16 residues. CDR3 nucleotide sequence: TGTGCCAGCAGTGAACGGGCGGGAGGGAACACCGGGGAGCTGTTTTTT. Its protein product is CASSERAGGNTGELFF.

The chain links TRBV5-1 to TRBJ2-1; D gene ambiguous. Germline V gives CDR1 SGHRS, CDR2 YFSETQ. V was clipped by 1 base and J by 4 bases, with 9 bases between them. The CDR3 sequence is 14 residues long. In DNA, the CDR3 is TGCGCCAGCAGCTTGTCTTTACGGTACAATGAGCAGTTCTTC. Translating it yields CASSLSLRYNEQFF.

This chain uses TRBV28 with TRBJ1-3, with D tentatively TRBD1 (6 bases). The CDR3 is made up of 15 amino acids. Trimming shortened V by 6 bases and J by 0 bases, and 12 bases separated the two germline ends. Looked up from germline, CDR1 is MDHEN and CDR2 is SYDVKM. This CDR3 reads CASRLTGFSGNTIYF. The CDR3 DNA reads TGTGCCAGCAGATTGACAGGCTTCTCTGGAAACACCATATATTTT.

This chain uses TRBV7-8 with TRBJ1-1, with TRBD1 matching 10 bases. This CDR3 contains 16 residues. With V trimmed by 6 bases and J by 4 bases, 11 bases remained unmatched. Germline CDR1 reads SGHVS; CDR2 reads FQNEAQ. The CDR3 coding sequence is TGTGCCAGCAGGACCGGGACAGGGGTAGGGGGCACTGAAGCTTTCTTT. Translated, it gives CASRTGTGVGGTEAFF.

The V gene is TRBV5-1, the J gene TRBJ2-5; D is possibly TRBD2 (6 bases). Germline V gene data show CDR1 as SGHRS and CDR2 as YFSETQ. This CDR3 spans 14 amino acids. V dropped 9 bases and J dropped 4 bases, with 19 bases sitting between them. CDR3: CATRRDRGSETQYF. The CDR3 DNA is TGCGCCACCCGCCGGGATCGGGGGTCAGAGACCCAGTACTTC.

V usage is TRBV6-2 or TRBV6-3 and J usage is TRBJ2-3, with 11 bases lining up with TRBD1. The V segment lost 6 bases and the J segment 4 bases; nucleotides outside the gene matches: 3. The CDR3 has 14 amino acids. The germline CDR1 and CDR2 sequences are MNHEY and SVGEGT. The CDR3 loop is CASSWTGGADTQYF. Here the CDR3 DNA reads TGTGCCAGCAGCTGGACAGGGGGCGCAGATACGCAGTATTTT.

This chain uses TRBV6-1 with TRBJ1-4; D perhaps matches TRBD1 (5 bases). Trimming took 3 bases from V and 5 from J, leaving 13 bases between them. From germline, CDR1 is MNHNS and CDR2 SASEGT. The CDR3 is made up of 15 amino acids. The CDR3 region has the DNA TGTGCCAGCAGTGACCCGACAGCCTACAATGAAAAACTGTTTTTT. Encoded protein: CASSDPTAYNEKLFF.